Detailed here is one T cell receptor beta chain. Its target is not known. The method was immunoSEQ multiplex PCR; TCRdb's version includes in-frame clones alone and lacks a portion of them. The profile shows about 80,000 clones, 80% to 90% of them singletons. The CDR3 runs to 16 residues. CDR1 and CDR2 from the germline V gene are LNHDA and SQIVND (reference sequence). The V and J ends lost 1 base and 0 bases respectively, with 12 bases between them. The data derive from a study of OX40 agonist ivuxolimab in advanced cancers. Overall study context: The patients got ivuxolimab, which is an agonistic anti-OX40 (CD134) antibody. Every 2 weeks, patients received ivuxolimab intravenously, dosed at 0.01 to 10 mg/kg. Study outcomes and limitations: CD4+ and CD8+ blood T cells expanded clonally by week 6 at 0.1 to 3.0 mg/kg. Relatively little clonal expansion, among the lowest observed, appeared in partial responders at 0.1-3.0 mg/kg.

The chain has TRBV19 and TRBJ2-5; D may be TRBD2 (6 bases). The TCR comes from an adult with an advanced solid tumor such as melanoma, head and neck, liver or kidney cancer. Sequenced here: CD4+ or CD8+ T cells sorted from blood, sampled in a trial of the OX40 agonist ivuxolimab. CDR3 coding DNA: TGTGCCAGTAGTATAGTAGCCGGGGGATACCAAGAGACCCAGTACTTC. It is translated as CASSIVAGGYQETQYF.